The 28 T cell receptor beta chains below come from one sample, sequenced in a study of radiation and T cells in renal cell carcinoma. Time point specified: blood 4 weeks post-SBRT, at nephrectomy. The treatment here: 15 Gy SBRT to primary tumor, nephrectomy 4 weeks later. Only in-frame clones appear in the TCRdb table, and some are missing; sequencing was by immunoSEQ multiplex PCR. The sample includes around 170,000 clones, 88% of them seen just once. Material: blood, obtained from a patient whose treatment included radiotherapy and nephrectomy. The receptors stem from a woman aged 50 to 60 with renal cell carcinoma.

This chain uses TRBV6-5 with TRBJ1-4, with TRBD1 matching 11 bases. Germline CDR1 and CDR2: MNHEY and SVGAGI. The V segment lost 6 bases and the J segment 7 bases; nucleotides outside the gene matches: 4. The CDR3 is 14 amino acids. The CDR3 sequence: CASSSDRGLEKLFF. The CDR3 DNA sequence: TGTGCCAGCAGCTCGGACAGGGGGCTTGAAAAACTGTTTTTT.

This clone was seen only a few times. V and J are TRBV9 and TRBJ1-1; the D gene is possibly TRBD1 (5 bases). V lost 5 bases and J 4 bases, leaving 9 bases between the germline ends. The CDR3 consists of 12 residues. Germline V gives CDR1 SGDLS, CDR2 YYNGEE. The CDR3 DNA sequence: TGTGCCAGCAGTTCCGGGGGCACTGAAGCTTTCTTT. It codes for CASSSGGTEAFF.

This chain connects TRBV5-1 to TRBJ1-1; weak D call: TRBD1 (5 bases). Deletions cut 6 bases from V and 0 bases from J, with 9 bases between. Germline lookup yields CDR1 SGHRS and CDR2 YFSETQ. This CDR3 region has 13 residues. CDR3 DNA: TGCGCCAGCACTGACAGACTGAACACTGAAGCTTTCTTT. Amino acids: CASTDRLNTEAFF. The full variable domain, in which reference TRBV5-1 and TRBJ1-1 provide the parts outside the CDR3, is KAGVTQTPRYLIKTRGQQVTLSCSPISGHRSVSWYQQTPGQGLQFLFEYFSETQRNKGNFPGRFSGRQFSNSRSEMNVSTLELGDSALYLCASTDRLNTEAFFGQGTRLTVV.

The rearrangement uses TRBV15 and TRBJ1-1; D is undetermined. V lost 0 bases and J lost 7, with 12 bases in between. The CDR3 extends over 14 amino acids. Germline V lookup: CDR1 LNHNV, CDR2 YYDKDF (reference sequence). The CDR3 DNA is TGTGCCACCAGCAGAGATCGGGTCGGCAGTGAAGCTTTCTTT. Translation gives CATSRDRVGSEAFF.

CDR3 bases: TGCGCCAGCAGACGGGCAGGGACCTATGGCTACACCTTC. Its protein is CASRRAGTYGYTF. The V call is TRBV4-1, the J call TRBJ1-2, with D maybe TRBD1 (5 bases). The V end lost 6 bases, the J end lost 4 bases, and 12 bases lay between the germline ends. CDR3 length: 13 amino acids. The V gene's germline CDR1 is MGHRA and CDR2 YSYEKL.

CDR3 coding DNA: TGTGCCAGCAGCCCCGGTGCAAACGCTAACTATGGCTACACCTTC. Amino acids: CASSPGANANYGYTF. The J gene is TRBJ1-2, the V gene TRBV5-4; D is unresolved. This CDR3 is 15 amino acids long. Germline CDR1 SGHNT, CDR2 YYREEE (reference sequence). V was pared by 4 bases and J by 0 bases, with 13 bases between.

The chain uses TRBV14 and TRBJ2-2; 9 bases agree with TRBD2. Germline-derived CDR1 and CDR2 are SGHDN and FVKESK. This CDR3 region has 17 residues. V lost 0 bases and J lost 7; bases outside the gene matches: 9. CDR3 residues: CASSQDILAGYDGELFF. In DNA form, the CDR3 reads TGTGCCAGCAGCCAAGATATCCTAGCGGGGTATGACGGGGAGCTGTTTTTT.

The rearrangement joins TRBV6-1 to TRBJ1-6; TRBD1 might be the D (5 bases). CDR1 and CDR2 (germline): MNHNS, SASEGT. V dropped 1 base and J dropped 0 bases, with 22 bases sitting between them. CDR3 length: 21 residues. In nucleotides, the CDR3 is TGTGCCAGCAGTGAAGTTTTTCCAGGGCCTGCCACCTTCTCCTATAATTCACCCCTCCACTTT. Translating gives CASSEVFPGPATFSYNSPLHF.

The gene calls are TRBV28 and TRBJ1-4; D unresolved. There are 15 residues in the CDR3. Trimming pared 7 bases from V and 4 bases from J, leaving 16 bases between. Germline loops: CDR1 MDHEN, CDR2 SYDVKM. CDR3 sequence reads: CASTRGGGINEKLFF. Written as DNA, the CDR3 is TGTGCCAGCACCCGCGGTGGAGGCATTAATGAAAAACTGTTTTTT. Combining the CDR3 with reference TRBV28 and TRBJ1-4 gives the whole variable domain DVKVTQSSRYLVKRTGEKVFLECVQDMDHENMFWYRQDPGLGLRLIYFSYDVKMKEKGDIPEGYSVSREKKERFSLILESASTNQTSMYLCASTRGGGINEKLFFGSGTQLSVL.

As DNA, the CDR3 is TGTGCCAGCTCACCGGGAACTATGGATTCACCCCTCCACTTT. Translation gives CASSPGTMDSPLHF. The rearrangement joins TRBV18 to TRBJ1-6; D not certain. The ends were cut back, 3 bases at V and 8 bases at J, with 11 bases in the middle. CDR1 is KGHSH, CDR2 LQKENI, per germline. This CDR3 has 14 residues.

This clone showed up just once. V gene TRBV7-6 combines with J gene TRBJ2-4; D is perhaps TRBD2 (6 bases). The length of the CDR3 is 15 residues. V was trimmed by 5 bases and J by 5 bases, leaving 16 bases between them. CDR1 is SGHVS and CDR2 is FNYEAQ in the germline V gene. This chain's CDR3 is CASSLRRGIENIQYF. The CDR3 DNA sequence: TGTGCCAGCAGCCTACGGAGGGGTATTGAAAACATTCAGTACTTC.

The chain couples TRBV7-9 to TRBJ2-3, with no clear D. The germline V gene encodes CDR1 SEHNR and CDR2 FQNEAQ (reference sequence). This CDR3 has 12 residues. V was trimmed by 1 base and J by 3 bases, leaving 2 bases between them. This CDR3 is CASSLGTDTQYF. For the CDR3, the DNA is TGTGCCAGCAGCTTAGGGACAGATACGCAGTATTTT. The full variable domain, completed using reference TRBV7-9 and TRBJ2-3, is DTGVSQNPRHKITKRGQNVTFRCDPISEHNRLYWYRQTLGQGPEFLTYFQNEAQLEKSRLLSDRFSAERPKGSFSTLEIQRTEQGDSAMYLCASSLGTDTQYFGPGTRLTVL.

The chain links TRBV5-4 to TRBJ2-1; D perhaps matches TRBD2 (6 bases). This CDR3 contains 15 residues. Germline V gene data show CDR1 as SGHNT and CDR2 as YYREEE (reference sequence). The ends were cut back, 8 bases at V and 9 bases at J, with 24 bases in the middle. The CDR3 spells CARSPANSSEVEQFF. In DNA form, the CDR3 reads TGTGCCAGAAGCCCGGCGAACTCTAGCGAAGTTGAGCAGTTCTTC.

The chain carries TRBV19 and TRBJ1-5; maybe TRBD1 (6 bases). Deletions cut 4 bases from V and 5 bases from J, with 21 bases between. This CDR3 has 17 amino acids. Germline V CDR1 and CDR2: LNHDA, SQIVND (reference sequence). CDR3 in DNA: TGTGCCAGTAGTACCAATCCAGAACAGGGATCGGATCAGCCCCAGCATTTT. Translation: CASSTNPEQGSDQPQHF.

The chain joins TRBV2 to TRBJ2-4; D remains ambiguous. The germline V and J ends were trimmed by 6 bases and 8 bases, with 8 bases remaining between them. The CDR3 is 11 residues long. CDR1 and CDR2 (germline): SNHLY, FYNNEI. CDR3 in DNA: TGTGCCAGCAGCCTTAGGGACATTCAGTACTTC. Translating gives CASSLRDIQYF. The full variable domain, in which reference TRBV2 and TRBJ2-4 provide the parts outside the CDR3, is EPEVTQTPSHQVTQMGQEVILRCVPISNHLYFYWYRQILGQKVEFLVSFYNNEISEKSEIFDDQFSVERPDGSNFTLKIRSTKLEDSAMYFCASSLRDIQYFGAGTRLSVL.

For the CDR3, the DNA is TGTGCCAGCAGCCAAACAGGGGGAGGTTACACTGAAGCTTTCTTT. It encodes CASSQTGGGYTEAFF. V is TRBV7-9 and J is TRBJ1-1; 8 bases line up with TRBD1. The CDR3 consists of 15 residues. Germline trimming cut 5 bases from V and 3 bases from J; bases unmatched to any gene: 8. The V gene's germline CDR1 is SEHNR and CDR2 FQNEAQ (reference sequence).

The chain combines TRBV5-1 with TRBJ2-3; D perhaps matches TRBD2 (5 bases). V lost 1 base to trimming and J lost 4 bases, with 22 bases between them. The CDR3 extends over 18 amino acids. CDR1 SGHRS and CDR2 YFSETQ come from the germline V gene. The chain's CDR3 is CASSLTQFGGPNPDTQYF. The CDR3 nucleotides read TGCGCCAGCAGCTTGACGCAGTTTGGAGGACCCAACCCAGATACGCAGTATTTT.

This clone was picked up one time. J is TRBJ2-7 and V is TRBV6-1; D perhaps matches TRBD1 (6 bases). Germline V lookup: CDR1 MNHNS, CDR2 SASEGT. Deletions cut 11 bases from V and 0 bases from J, with 20 bases between. The CDR3 totals 15 residues. The chain's CDR3 is CAAKLNRDNSYEQYF. The CDR3, as DNA: TGTGCCGCGAAGCTGAACCGGGACAACTCCTACGAGCAGTACTTC.

The chain recombines TRBV7-8 with TRBJ1-1, with 7 nucleotides matching TRBD1. V shed 3 bases and J 4 bases; nucleotides not matched to a gene: 2. CDR3 length equals 13 residues. Germline values: CDR1 SGHVS, CDR2 FQNEAQ. CDR3 amino acids: CASSFGQATEAFF. In DNA, the CDR3 is TGTGCCAGCAGCTTCGGACAGGCCACTGAAGCTTTCTTT.

The chain joins TRBV7-9 to TRBJ1-1, with TRBD1 identical over 7 bases. The V segment lost 5 bases and the J segment 12 bases; nucleotides outside the gene matches: 9. The CDR3 is 12 residues long. CDR1 and CDR2 (germline): SEHNR, FQNEAQ (reference sequence). CDR3 DNA sequence: TGTGCCAGCAGCGAGGGACAGAGGGCTCCTTTCTTT. This encodes CASSEGQRAPFF. The variable domain in full, with the rest retrieved from reference TRBV7-9 and TRBJ1-1, is DTGVSQNPRHKITKRGQNVTFRCDPISEHNRLYWYRQTLGQGPEFLTYFQNEAQLEKSRLLSDRFSAERPKGSFSTLEIQRTEQGDSAMYLCASSEGQRAPFFGQGTRLTVV.

The chain links TRBV5-8 to TRBJ1-2; no clear D. This CDR3 is 13 amino acids long. Trimming stripped 5 bases from V and 7 bases from J, with 15 bases between. Germline lookup yields CDR1 SGHTS and CDR2 YDEGEE. The CDR3 here is CASRLTTLAGYTF. The CDR3 DNA reads as TGTGCCAGCAGACTGACAACCCTTGCTGGCTACACCTTC.

V is TRBV6-5 and J is TRBJ1-1, with 7 nucleotides matching TRBD1. Germline V lookup: CDR1 MNHEY, CDR2 SVGAGI. With 2 bases clipped from V and 5 bases from J, the junction kept 11 bases outside the gene matches. The CDR3 has 16 amino acids. In DNA, the CDR3 is TGTGCCAGCAGTTACATTGGGAAAAACAGGGGAACTGAAGCTTTCTTT. It encodes CASSYIGKNRGTEAFF.

CDR3 amino acids: CSVQTGPRNSPLHF. The DNA of the CDR3 is TGCAGCGTACAAACAGGACCCCGCAATTCACCCCTCCACTTT. The chain links TRBV29-1 to TRBJ1-6, with a weak D call TRBD1 (5 bases). V lost 6 bases to trimming and J lost 7 bases, with 16 bases between them. The length of the CDR3 is 14 residues. CDR1 and CDR2 from the germline V gene are SQVTM and ANQGSEA.

V usage is TRBV19 and J usage is TRBJ2-2; 9 nucleotides match TRBD2. Germline V gene lookup returns CDR1 LNHDA and CDR2 SQIVND (reference sequence). V lost 0 bases and J lost 3; bases outside the gene matches: 11. This CDR3 has 19 residues. CDR3 in amino acids: CASSIETSGQSGYTGELFF. The CDR3 DNA reads as TGTGCCAGTAGTATAGAGACTAGCGGTCAGAGTGGATACACCGGGGAGCTGTTTTTT.

The chain joins TRBV7-9 to TRBJ1-1; tentative D call: TRBD1 (5 bases). In germline, CDR1 is SEHNR, CDR2 FQNEAQ (reference sequence). The CDR3 consists of 14 residues. V was clipped by 2 bases and J by 7 bases, with 14 bases between them. CDR3 DNA sequence: TGTGCCAGCAGCTTATCCGGCGCGGGGGGTGAAGCTTTCTTT. Translation: CASSLSGAGGEAFF.

The rearrangement joins TRBV4-3 to TRBJ2-5; D is possibly TRBD1 (6 bases). This CDR3 has 15 amino acids. The germline gives CDR1 LGHNA, CDR2 YSLEER. Trimming pared 4 bases from V and 3 bases from J, leaving 15 bases between. The CDR3 spells CASSLKIGQKETQYF. CDR3 coding DNA: TGCGCCAGCAGCCTTAAGATCGGACAGAAAGAGACCCAGTACTTC.

The chain couples TRBV18 to TRBJ1-3; 9 bases line up with TRBD1. The CDR3 spans 16 residues. V lost 6 bases, J lost 2 bases, and 8 bases stayed unmatched. Germline CDR1 reads KGHSH; CDR2 reads LQKENI. CDR3 region: CASSLGQGRTGNTIYF. As DNA, the CDR3 is TGTGCCAGCTCCCTGGGACAGGGAAGGACTGGAAACACCATATATTTT.

The chain combines TRBV4-2 with TRBJ1-5; no clear D gene. This CDR3 has 15 residues. V gave up 1 base and J gave up 0 bases, with 7 bases separating them. CDR1 and CDR2 from the germline V gene are LGHNA and YNFKEQ. The CDR3 here is CASSQGVGSNQPQHF. Written as DNA, the CDR3 is TGTGCCAGCAGCCAAGGAGTCGGTAGCAATCAGCCCCAGCATTTT.